The rows below give T cell receptor beta chains drawn from one sample of a study of blood T cell repertoires in COVID-19. Data came from immunoSEQ multiplex PCR; TCRdb stores just in-frame clones and leaves some out. The data hold roughly 40,000 clones, with around 75% observed a single time. Specimen: peripheral blood. The receptor set was obtained from an elderly man with acute or convalescent COVID-19. Each CDR3 is given with its conserved first and last residue. Fields, in order: J gene, clone size, D gene, V gene, CDR3 DNA, CDR3 protein. D genes are given only for firm matches. A row's size may be missing; if present it is once, few, many or a size class.

j_call: TRBJ2-7; clone_size: NA; d_call: TRBD2; v_call: TRBV4-1; cdr3_nt: TGCGCCAGCAGCCACCCCGGACTAGCCTACGAGCAGTACTTC; cdr3_aa: CASSHPGLAYEQYF
j_call: TRBJ1-2; clone_size: once; d_call: NA; v_call: TRBV5-4; cdr3_nt: TGTGCCAGCAGTCTCCAGGGTGGCTACACCTTC; cdr3_aa: CASSLQGGYTF
j_call: TRBJ2-5; clone_size: NA; d_call: NA; v_call: TRBV19; cdr3_nt: TGTGCCAGTAGTATGGCAGAGACCCAGTACTTC; cdr3_aa: CASSMAETQYF
j_call: TRBJ1-5; clone_size: NA; d_call: NA; v_call: TRBV6-6; cdr3_nt: TGTGCCAGCAGGGACCGGGGGGCGGGAAGCAATCAGCCCCAGCATTTT; cdr3_aa: CASRDRGAGSNQPQHF
j_call: TRBJ1-2; clone_size: few; d_call: TRBD1; v_call: TRBV7-9; cdr3_nt: TGTGCCAGCAGCTTAGCGGGACAGGCACCCCTCTATGGCTACACCTTC; cdr3_aa: CASSLAGQAPLYGYTF
j_call: TRBJ2-7; clone_size: NA; d_call: NA; v_call: TRBV27; cdr3_nt: TGTGCCAGCAGACCAATGGACAAGAGCTCCTACGAGCAGTACTTC; cdr3_aa: CASRPMDKSSYEQYF
j_call: TRBJ1-1; clone_size: NA; d_call: TRBD1; v_call: TRBV10-3; cdr3_nt: TGTGCCATCAGCGCAGGGGGCTCGAACACTGAAGCTTTCTTT; cdr3_aa: CAISAGGSNTEAFF
j_call: TRBJ2-2; clone_size: once; d_call: NA; v_call: TRBV5-1; cdr3_nt: TGCGCCAGCAGCTTGGCTGGAGGTGCGAACACCGGGGAGCTGTTTTTT; cdr3_aa: CASSLAGGANTGELFF
j_call: TRBJ2-5; clone_size: NA; d_call: TRBD2; v_call: TRBV3-1/TRBV3-2; cdr3_nt: TGTGCCAGCCGACGACTAGCGGGAGGTTTAAAGACCCAGTACTTC; cdr3_aa: CASRRLAGGLKTQYF
j_call: TRBJ1-4; clone_size: NA; d_call: TRBD1; v_call: TRBV11-2; cdr3_nt: TGTGCCAGCAGCCCCTCGATAGGACAGGGCCAAAAACTGTTTTTT; cdr3_aa: CASSPSIGQGQKLFF
j_call: TRBJ2-7; clone_size: NA; d_call: NA; v_call: TRBV2; cdr3_nt: TGTGCCAGCAGCGAGCCCGCTCGGTCCGAGCAGTACTTC; cdr3_aa: CASSEPARSEQYF
j_call: TRBJ2-7; clone_size: NA; d_call: TRBD1; v_call: TRBV5-6; cdr3_nt: TGTGCCAGCAGCTTGCGGCAGGGGGCCTACGAGCAGTACTTC; cdr3_aa: CASSLRQGAYEQYF
j_call: TRBJ2-3; clone_size: NA; d_call: NA; v_call: TRBV9; cdr3_nt: TGTGCCAGCAGCGTAGGAGGGTGGTCGAGCCCAGATACGCAGTATTTT; cdr3_aa: CASSVGGWSSPDTQYF
j_call: TRBJ2-1; clone_size: NA; d_call: NA; v_call: TRBV7-2; cdr3_nt: TGTGCCAGCAGCTTTCGGCCGAAGCGCAACAATGAGCAGTTCTTC; cdr3_aa: CASSFRPKRNNEQFF
j_call: TRBJ2-1; clone_size: NA; d_call: TRBD2; v_call: TRBV5-6; cdr3_nt: TGTGCCAGCAGTCAATTGGTTATGGCGGGAGCGGGAAATGAGCAGTTCTTC; cdr3_aa: CASSQLVMAGAGNEQFF
j_call: TRBJ2-7; clone_size: once; d_call: NA; v_call: TRBV5-4; cdr3_nt: TGTGCCAGCAGCTTACAGGGAATATGGTACGAGCAGTACTTC; cdr3_aa: CASSLQGIWYEQYF
j_call: TRBJ2-1; clone_size: few; d_call: NA; v_call: TRBV7-8; cdr3_nt: TGTGCCAGCAGCTATAGCGGTGGTGCGAATGAGCAGTTCTTC; cdr3_aa: CASSYSGGANEQFF
j_call: TRBJ2-3; clone_size: NA; d_call: NA; v_call: TRBV29-1; cdr3_nt: TGCAGCGTCGATACGGGAGTTCGGGTGGATACGCAGTATTTT; cdr3_aa: CSVDTGVRVDTQYF
j_call: TRBJ2-7; clone_size: few; d_call: TRBD2; v_call: TRBV30; cdr3_nt: TGTGCCTGGAGTAGAGGGACTAGCCGCTCCTACGAGCAGTACTTC; cdr3_aa: CAWSRGTSRSYEQYF
j_call: TRBJ2-7; clone_size: NA; d_call: TRBD2; v_call: TRBV10-1; cdr3_nt: TGCGCCAGCAGTAGGACTAGCGGTTCCTACGAGCAGTACTTC; cdr3_aa: CASSRTSGSYEQYF
j_call: TRBJ2-4; clone_size: NA; d_call: TRBD2; v_call: TRBV12-5; cdr3_nt: TGTGCTAGTGGTTTGGAAGGCCCGCTAGCGGGAGAGATGGACATTCAGTACTTC; cdr3_aa: CASGLEGPLAGEMDIQYF
j_call: TRBJ2-1; clone_size: NA; d_call: NA; v_call: TRBV19; cdr3_nt: TGTGCCAGCGGGGGGCTAGGCTCCTACAATGAGCAGTTCTTC; cdr3_aa: CASGGLGSYNEQFF
j_call: TRBJ1-5; clone_size: many; d_call: NA; v_call: TRBV6-1; cdr3_nt: TGTGCCAGCAGTGAGGCCGCGGAGGCCCCAGGGCCCCAGCATTTT; cdr3_aa: CASSEAAEAPGPQHF
j_call: TRBJ2-6; clone_size: NA; d_call: NA; v_call: TRBV5-1; cdr3_nt: TGCGCCAGCAGCCCCAGGGGTGAAACTGGGGCCAACGTCCTGACTTTC; cdr3_aa: CASSPRGETGANVLTF
j_call: TRBJ2-3; clone_size: NA; d_call: TRBD2; v_call: TRBV4-2; cdr3_nt: TGTGCCAGCAGCCAAGCACGGCGGGAGGCTACGCAGTATTTT; cdr3_aa: CASSQARREATQYF